The 15 T cell receptor beta chains given below trace back to one sample, sequenced in a study of blood T cell repertoires in COVID-19. Sequencing was performed with immunoSEQ multiplex PCR; in TCRdb, only in-frame clones are kept and a portion is missing. The table lists hundreds of thousands of clones, under 90% of them singletons. Sequenced input: peripheral blood. The receptors shown here come from a woman older than 75 with active or convalescent COVID-19.

V is TRBV11-1 and J is TRBJ1-6; D might be TRBD1 (6 bases). From germline, CDR1 is SGHAT and CDR2 FQDESV (reference sequence). This CDR3 region has 15 residues. The ends were cut back, 5 bases at V and 8 bases at J, with 16 bases in the middle. CDR3 bases: TGTGCCAGCAGCCCCACATTAGCAGGGGATTCACCCCTCCACTTT. This encodes CASSPTLAGDSPLHF. The full variable domain, rest sourced from reference TRBV11-1 and TRBJ1-6, is EAEVAQSPRYKITEKSQAVAFWCDPISGHATLYWYRQILGQGPELLVQFQDESVVDDSQLPKDRFSAERLKGVDSTLKIQPAELGDSAMYLCASSPTLAGDSPLHFGNGTRLTVT.

This chain joins TRBV5-1 and TRBJ2-7; possible D gene TRBD2, 6 bases. With 1 base removed from V and 0 bases from J, the gap between germline ends came to 20 bases. The CDR3 covers 18 residues. Germline V gives CDR1 SGHRS, CDR2 YFSETQ. The CDR3 bases are TGCGCCAGCAGCTTGAGGGCAGGGACTGTTAGGAGCTCCTACGAGCAGTACTTC. As protein: CASSLRAGTVRSSYEQYF.

The chain recombines TRBV28 with TRBJ2-7, with TRBD2 matching over 7 bases. The CDR3 spans 15 residues. V was pared by 3 bases and J by 4 bases, with 9 bases of the junction left unmatched. Per germline, CDR1 MDHEN and CDR2 SYDVKM. CDR3 nucleotide sequence: TGTGCCAGCAGTTTCGGGGAGGGAAAGAAATACGAGCAGTACTTC. It translates to CASSFGEGKKYEQYF.

This rearrangement joins TRBV30 to TRBJ2-1, with TRBD2 matching 7 bases. Germline CDR1 and CDR2: GTSNPN and SVGIG (reference sequence). This CDR3 contains 14 residues. The V gene end was trimmed by 7 bases and the J gene end by 7 bases; junction bases not matched to a gene: 13. CDR3 coding DNA: TGTGCCTACCAGCGGGGCAACCTGGGGAATGAGCAGTTCTTC. It codes for CAYQRGNLGNEQFF.

This rearrangement joins TRBV7-8 to TRBJ1-1; 7 bases align to TRBD1. V lost 5 bases and J lost 0; bases outside the gene matches: 6. This CDR3 spans 15 amino acids. Germline CDR1 is SGHVS and CDR2 is FQNEAQ. CDR3 in DNA: TGTGCCAGCAGCCTTCGGGACAGCCTGAACACTGAAGCTTTCTTT. Its translation is CASSLRDSLNTEAFF.

CDR3 region: CAISPGLAEYNEQFF. CDR3 coding DNA: TGTGCCATCAGCCCGGGACTAGCGGAGTACAATGAGCAGTTCTTC. This rearrangement joins TRBV10-3 to TRBJ2-1; 11 bases are a match to TRBD2. The J segment lost 4 bases and the V segment lost 6 bases, leaving 5 bases of the junction unmatched. Germline CDR1 is ENHRY and CDR2 is SYGVKD. CDR3 length: 15 amino acids.

The J gene is TRBJ2-1, the V gene TRBV28, with D uncertain. The CDR3 has 14 amino acids. Germline V lookup: CDR1 MDHEN, CDR2 SYDVKM. V was shortened by 1 base and J by 9 bases, with 13 bases between the two germline ends. The CDR3 here is CASSLFPVLSEQFF. CDR3 in DNA: TGTGCCAGCAGTTTATTCCCTGTTCTAAGTGAGCAGTTCTTC.

Comment on this clone: The same CDR3 is also encoded by other DNA sequences in this sample. The chain links TRBV9 to TRBJ2-5; the match to TRBD2 covers 12 bases. J was trimmed by 2 bases and V by 0 bases; bases with no gene match: 2. Germline assignment: CDR1 SGDLS and CDR2 YYNGEE. CDR3 size: 16 residues. The CDR3 DNA is TGTGCCAGCAGCGTAGGACTAGCGGGGGTACAAGAGACCCAGTACTTC. Its translation is CASSVGLAGVQETQYF.

The V gene is TRBV7-3, the J gene TRBJ2-7; weak D call: TRBD2 (5 bases). CDR1 SGHTA and CDR2 FQGTGA come from the germline V gene. The CDR3 contains 16 residues. V lost 2 bases and J lost 4, with 18 bases in between. The CDR3, as DNA: TGTGCCAGCAGCTTACGGGATGCCGGGCTCGGGTACGAGCAGTACTTC. Translation: CASSLRDAGLGYEQYF.

V gene TRBV6-5 combines with J gene TRBJ2-7; 7 nucleotides align to TRBD1. Germline assignment: CDR1 MNHEY and CDR2 SVGAGI. This CDR3 comprises 15 residues. Trimming cost V 6 bases and J 2 bases; bases outside gene matches: 10. The CDR3 DNA is TGTGCCAGCAGACGCCAGGGGGTAGGACCCTACGAGCAGTACTTC. Translated: CASRRQGVGPYEQYF.

The chain is built from TRBV28 and TRBJ2-1, with 8 bases aligning to TRBD1. CDR1 is MDHEN and CDR2 is SYDVKM in the germline V gene. There are 16 residues in the CDR3. The trim removed 4 bases at V and 7 bases at J, leaving 12 bases unmatched. The CDR3 DNA follows: TGTGCCAGCAGTTCACCAGGGGGCGGCGCAAGGAATGAGCAGTTCTTC. Residues: CASSSPGGGARNEQFF.

The DNA of the CDR3 is TGTGCCAGCAGCTTATACTACAATGAGCAGTTCTTC. It codes for CASSLYYNEQFF. This chain connects TRBV7-2 to TRBJ2-1; no clear D. The germline V gene has CDR1 SGHTA and CDR2 FQGNSA. There are 12 residues in the CDR3. V was clipped by 2 bases and J by 3 bases, with 2 bases between them.

The V gene is TRBV11-3, the J gene TRBJ1-1; D is ambiguous. The CDR3 spans 13 residues. V shed 5 bases and J shed 2 bases, with 9 bases lying between them. Germline V gene lookup returns CDR1 SGHNT and CDR2 YENEEA. This chain's CDR3 is CASSLTGNTEAFF. CDR3 in DNA: TGTGCCAGCAGCCTCACGGGTAACACTGAAGCTTTCTTT.

The chain has TRBV5-1 and TRBJ2-2, with D perhaps TRBD2 (6 bases). V gave up 4 bases and J gave up 1 base, with 8 bases separating them. The length of the CDR3 is 14 residues. CDR1 and CDR2 from the germline V gene are SGHRS and YFSETQ. CDR3 region: CASSKGLNTGELFF. CDR3 bases: TGCGCCAGCAGCAAGGGACTGAACACCGGGGAGCTGTTTTTT.

The CDR3, as DNA: TGTGCCAGCAGCTTGGGGACACTGAACACTGAAGCTTTCTTT. Protein: CASSLGTLNTEAFF. The chain is built from TRBV7-9 and TRBJ1-1; weak D call: TRBD1 (6 bases). CDR1 and CDR2 from the germline V gene are SEHNR and FQNEAQ (reference sequence). The CDR3 consists of 14 residues. V lost 3 bases and J lost 0, with 8 bases in between. Supplemented by reference TRBV7-9 and TRBJ1-1, the full variable domain reads DTGVSQNPRHKITKRGQNVTFRCDPISEHNRLYWYRQTLGQGPEFLTYFQNEAQLEKSRLLSDRFSAERPKGSFSTLEIQRTEQGDSAMYLCASSLGTLNTEAFFGQGTRLTVV.